Below, 14 T cell receptor beta chains from the same sample are listed, as sequenced in a study (dated by TCRdb to the mid-2010s). Library preparation was by 5' RACE. TCRdb shows the sequencer as Illumina MiSeq. In-frame beta chains were kept once TCRdb had trimmed the public reads at Q25 with fastp and called clones with MiXCR. CDR3 protein sequences are deduplicated, and each keeps its most common genes and DNA. The sample table contains about 8,200 distinct CDR3 sequences; only one count was recorded for 65% to 70% of them. 4.3% of the sample belongs to the ten largest clones. Sequenced sample: tumor-infiltrating naive CD4+ T cells sorted from the breast tumor. The sample's cell subset or site label is to be understood as: naive CD4+ T cells, CD4+CD45RA+CD25-. All receptors derive from a female donor with breast cancer.

The rearrangement links TRBV6-1 to TRBJ2-3, with 8 bases that match TRBD1. The CDR3 runs to 15 residues. Germline CDR1 is MNHNS and CDR2 is SASEGT. V lost 6 bases and J lost 4; bases outside the gene matches: 9. CDR3 residues: CASRWTGSVADTQYF. The DNA for the CDR3 is TGTGCCAGCAGATGGACAGGGTCGGTGGCAGATACGCAGTATTTT.

This clonotype appeared a few times. The chain employs TRBV20-1 and TRBJ2-7; the D gene could be TRBD1 or TRBD2 (5 bases each). Germline V gene lookup returns CDR1 DFQATT and CDR2 SNEGSKA (reference sequence). This CDR3 has 15 residues. V lost 1 base and J 4 bases, leaving 17 bases between the germline ends. This CDR3 reads CSARVPSMGPYEQYF. The CDR3, as DNA: TGCAGTGCTAGAGTTCCCTCTATGGGACCATACGAGCAGTACTTC.

This chain uses TRBV29-1 with TRBJ2-3; D uncertain. The V end lost 7 bases, the J end lost 0 bases, and 14 bases lay between the germline ends. Germline V gene data show CDR1 as SQVTM and CDR2 as ANQGSEA. This CDR3 has 14 residues. The CDR3 loop is CSALRQSSTDTQYF. CDR3 DNA: TGCAGCGCCCTTAGGCAGTCGAGCACAGATACGCAGTATTTT.

The chain employs TRBV6-5 and TRBJ2-3, with TRBD1 identical over 8 bases. With V trimmed by 5 bases and J by 1 base, 8 bases remained unmatched. CDR1 is MNHEY, CDR2 SVGAGI, per germline. This CDR3 is 16 amino acids long. The CDR3 coding sequence is TGTGCCAGCAGTGTGGATGGACAGGGTGGCACAGATACGCAGTATTTT. Protein product: CASSVDGQGGTDTQYF.

The chain joins TRBV20-1 to TRBJ1-1; no reliable D call. Trimming took 5 bases from V and 2 from J, leaving 9 bases between them. Germline-derived CDR1 and CDR2 are DFQATT and SNEGSKA (reference sequence). This CDR3 contains 12 residues. CDR3 nucleotide sequence: TGCAGTGCTCTGGGCCCTAACACTGAAGCTTTCTTT. Protein sequence: CSALGPNTEAFF.

The chain carries TRBV10-2 and TRBJ2-1, with D possibly being TRBD1 or TRBD2 (6 bases each). Germline assignment: CDR1 WSHSY and CDR2 SAAADI. Trimming took 2 bases from V and 8 from J, leaving 10 bases between them. This CDR3 spans 13 amino acids. CDR3 sequence: CASSEGGPHEQFF. The DNA for the CDR3 is TGCGCCAGCAGTGAGGGGGGGCCCCATGAGCAGTTCTTC.

The rearrangement uses TRBV7-9 and TRBJ2-2, with no clear D. The CDR3 spans 15 residues. The germline gives CDR1 SEHNR, CDR2 FQNEAQ (reference sequence). Trimming shortened V by 1 base and J by 0 bases, and 6 bases separated the two germline ends. CDR3 nucleotides: TGTGCCAGCAGCTTAGATCTAGCGAACACCGGGGAGCTGTTTTTT. Amino acids: CASSLDLANTGELFF.

This rearrangement joins TRBV9 to TRBJ2-1, with 13 bases identical to TRBD2. V dropped 0 bases and J dropped 9; count of bases not matched to a gene: 9. There are 17 residues in the CDR3. Per germline, CDR1 SGDLS and CDR2 YYNGEE. CDR3 amino acids: CASSVGGTSGMQVEQFF. CDR3 nucleotide sequence: TGTGCCAGCAGCGTAGGGGGGACTAGCGGGATGCAGGTTGAGCAGTTCTTC.

This clonotype was counted a few times. The rearrangement uses TRBV6-5 and TRBJ1-5, with 7 bases aligning to TRBD1. The CDR3 has 12 amino acids. Unmatched junction bases numbered 5, after V lost 8 bases and J lost 7 bases. In germline, CDR1 is MNHEY, CDR2 SVGAGI. CDR3 nucleotides: TGTGCCAGCCGTACAGGGGAACAGCCCCAGCATTTT. Residues: CASRTGEQPQHF.

This clonotype was found once. CDR3 nucleotide sequence: TGTGCCAGCAGCTCAGGACAGGCGGGAGGGCCCAACGAGCAGTACTTC. Translating it yields CASSSGQAGGPNEQYF. This sequence joins TRBV7-3 and TRBJ2-7, with 9 bases fitting TRBD2. The germline gives CDR1 SGHTA, CDR2 FQGTGA. This CDR3 is 16 amino acids long. V was pared by 4 bases and J by 5 bases, with 12 bases of the junction left unmatched.

The chain is built from TRBV29-1 and TRBJ2-7; tentative D call: TRBD1 (6 bases). Germline V gene lookup returns CDR1 SQVTM and CDR2 ANQGSEA. CDR3 length: 13 amino acids. The V end was cut by 4 bases, the J end by 5 bases, with 15 bases between. CDR3 bases: TGCAGCGTTGGAAGGGGGTTCGTGGACGAGCAGTACTTC. Its translation: CSVGRGFVDEQYF.

The gene calls are TRBV20-1 and TRBJ1-1; 9 nucleotides align to TRBD1. Germline loops: CDR1 DFQATT, CDR2 SNEGSKA (reference sequence). CDR3 size: 20 residues. V lost 3 bases, J lost 0 bases, and 20 bases stayed unmatched. The CDR3 DNA follows: TGCAGTGCTAGCCAGGACAGGGGATCTCTGAACCCACGGCTGAACACTGAAGCTTTCTTT. Protein sequence: CSASQDRGSLNPRLNTEAFF.

This clonotype occurred a few times. V is TRBV5-1 and J is TRBJ2-1, with D possibly TRBD2 on 6 matching bases. The ends were cut back, 1 base at V and 9 bases at J, with 14 bases in the middle. Germline CDR1 is SGHRS and CDR2 is YFSETQ. The CDR3 contains 14 residues. The DNA of the CDR3 is TGCGCCAGCAGCTTGTATAGCGGATTGGGTGAGCAGTTCTTC. This sequence encodes CASSLYSGLGEQFF.

The V call is TRBV5-1, the J call TRBJ2-7; maybe TRBD1 (6 bases). Trimming cost V 4 bases and J 3 bases, with 11 bases left between them. The germline gives CDR1 SGHRS, CDR2 YFSETQ. The CDR3 loop spans 13 amino acids. In DNA, the CDR3 is TGCGCCAGCAGCAGCGGACAGAGCTACGAGCAGTACTTC. Amino acids: CASSSGQSYEQYF.